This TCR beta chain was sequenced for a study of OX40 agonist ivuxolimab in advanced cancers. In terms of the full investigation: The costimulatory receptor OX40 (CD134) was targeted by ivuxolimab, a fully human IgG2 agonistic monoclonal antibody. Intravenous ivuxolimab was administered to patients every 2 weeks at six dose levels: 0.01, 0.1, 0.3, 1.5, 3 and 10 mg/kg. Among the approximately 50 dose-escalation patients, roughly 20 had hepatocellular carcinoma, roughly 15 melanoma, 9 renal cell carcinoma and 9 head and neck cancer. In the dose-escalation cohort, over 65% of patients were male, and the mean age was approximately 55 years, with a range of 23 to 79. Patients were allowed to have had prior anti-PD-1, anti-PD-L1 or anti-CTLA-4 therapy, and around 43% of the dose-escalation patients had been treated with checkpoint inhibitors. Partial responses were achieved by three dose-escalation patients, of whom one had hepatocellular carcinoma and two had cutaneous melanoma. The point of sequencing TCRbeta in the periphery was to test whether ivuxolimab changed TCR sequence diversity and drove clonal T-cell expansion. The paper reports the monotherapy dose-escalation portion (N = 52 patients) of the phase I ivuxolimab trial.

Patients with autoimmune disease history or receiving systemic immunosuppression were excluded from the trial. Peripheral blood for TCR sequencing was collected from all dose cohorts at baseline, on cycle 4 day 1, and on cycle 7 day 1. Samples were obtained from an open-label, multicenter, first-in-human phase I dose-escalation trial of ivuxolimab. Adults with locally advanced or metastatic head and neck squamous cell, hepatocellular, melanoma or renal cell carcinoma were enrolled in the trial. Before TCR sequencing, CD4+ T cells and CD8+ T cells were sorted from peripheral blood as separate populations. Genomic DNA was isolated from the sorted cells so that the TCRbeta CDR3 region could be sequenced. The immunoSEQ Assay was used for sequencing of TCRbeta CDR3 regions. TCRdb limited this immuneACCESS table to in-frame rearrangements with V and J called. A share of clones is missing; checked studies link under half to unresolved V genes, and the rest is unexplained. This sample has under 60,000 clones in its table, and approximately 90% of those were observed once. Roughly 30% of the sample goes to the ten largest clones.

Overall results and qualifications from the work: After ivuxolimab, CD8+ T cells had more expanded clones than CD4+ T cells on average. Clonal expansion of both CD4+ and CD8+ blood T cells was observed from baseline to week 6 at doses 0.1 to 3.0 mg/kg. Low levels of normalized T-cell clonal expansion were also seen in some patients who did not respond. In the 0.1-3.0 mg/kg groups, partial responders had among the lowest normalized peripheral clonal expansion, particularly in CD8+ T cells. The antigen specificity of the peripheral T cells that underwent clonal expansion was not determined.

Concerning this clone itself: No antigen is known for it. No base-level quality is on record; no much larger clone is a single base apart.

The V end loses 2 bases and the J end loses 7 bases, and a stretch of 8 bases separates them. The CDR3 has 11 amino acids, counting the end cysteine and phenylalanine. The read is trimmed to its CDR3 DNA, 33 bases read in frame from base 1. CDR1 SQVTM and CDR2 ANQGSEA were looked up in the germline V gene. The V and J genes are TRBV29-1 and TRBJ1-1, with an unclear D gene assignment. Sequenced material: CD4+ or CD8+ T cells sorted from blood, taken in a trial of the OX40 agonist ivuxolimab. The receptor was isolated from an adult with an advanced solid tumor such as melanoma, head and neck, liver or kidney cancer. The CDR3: CSVEWEIEAFF. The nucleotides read TGCAGCGTTGAATGGGAAATTGAAGCTTTCTTT.